This TCR beta chain was recovered during a study of vaccination effects on CD4 cells after COVID-19. General observations from the study: By a late point after vaccination, infection- and vaccine-induced clones had shrunk markedly through clonal contraction.

Germline CDR1 SQVTM, CDR2 ANQGSEA. Trimming removed 7 bases from V and 7 bases from J; junction bases left unmatched: 6. The CDR3 totals 12 residues. Details on this clone: Its specificity is unknown.

Before sequencing, viral peptide pools were used by the ViraFEST assay to expand antigen-specific CD4+ T cells. Once cultured for roughly ten days, the cells underwent separation to obtain CD4+ T cells. The cohort was immunized with two doses of either the BNT162b2 or mRNA-1273 vaccine. Half-medium exchanges with IL-2 medium took place on days 3 and 7. Measured with immunoSEQ multiplex PCR; TCRdb has only the in-frame clones, and not every one. Here the sample spans approximately 30,000 clones, 82% being singletons. The chain recombines TRBV29-1 with TRBJ2-4; 8 bases agree with TRBD1. This specimen consisted of CD4+ T cells from PBMCs cultured with HCoV-NL63 spike peptides, obtained after COVID-19 vaccination. This receptor was obtained from a human donor who received a COVID-19 vaccine. Some clones in this sample may be carry-over from other donors' samples. CDR3 nucleotide sequence: TGCAGCGCCCAGGGGGCGAGGAACATTCAGTACTTC. It translates to CSAQGARNIQYF.